Each of the 28 T cell receptor beta chains below was sequenced from the same sample in a study of blood T cell repertoires in COVID-19. Clones were sequenced by immunoSEQ multiplex PCR, and TCRdb holds only the in-frame ones, with some missing. Here the sample spans 50,000 to 55,000 clones, 89% being singletons. The sample consisted of peripheral blood. The receptors originated from a man in his 60s with active COVID-19.

Here the CDR3 reads CASSPRGGDSYEQYF. CDR3 DNA: TGTGCCAGCAGCCCACGGGGGGGGGACTCCTACGAGCAGTACTTC. This chain connects TRBV4-2 to TRBJ2-7, with 8 bases fitting TRBD2. Germline CDR1 is LGHNA and CDR2 is YNFKEQ. This CDR3 region has 15 residues. J gave up 0 bases and V 4 bases, and 5 bases lay outside the gene matches.

This rearrangement joins TRBV7-9 to TRBJ1-2; D gene unclear. The V and J ends lost 6 bases and 8 bases respectively, with 13 bases between them. This CDR3 region has 12 residues. Germline CDR1 and CDR2: SEHNR and FQNEAQ (reference sequence). Here the CDR3 DNA reads TGTGCCAGCAGAGAGGCGGGTGGAGGCTACACCTTC. Its translation: CASREAGGGYTF.

The rearrangement uses TRBV7-2 and TRBJ2-1, with TRBD2 identical over 9 bases. V shed 5 bases and J 10 bases; nucleotides not matched to a gene: 9. The CDR3 has 14 residues. Germline loops: CDR1 SGHTA, CDR2 FQGNSA. Written as DNA, the CDR3 is TGTGCCAGCAGCCCAGCGGGAGGAAGCTTGGAGCAGTTCTTC. It encodes CASSPAGGSLEQFF. The full variable domain, in which reference TRBV7-2 and TRBJ2-1 provide the parts outside the CDR3, is GAGVSQSPSNKVTEKGKDVELRCDPISGHTALYWYRQSLGQGLEFLIYFQGNSAPDKSGLPSDRFSAERTGGSVSTLTIQRTQQEDSAVYLCASSPAGGSLEQFFGPGTRLTVL.

Details on this clone: Mismatch with germline at one junction end may stem from a read error. The rearrangement joins TRBV15 to TRBJ2-7, with D hard to call. Germline assignment: CDR1 LNHNV and CDR2 YYDKDF (reference sequence). This CDR3 contains 12 residues. Written as DNA, the CDR3 is TGTGCCACCAGCAGAGATGTATCCGCACAGAGCTTC. It yields the protein CATSRDVSAQSF. Full variable domain (rest looked up from reference TRBV15 and TRBJ2-7): DAMVIQNPRYQVTQFGKPVTLSCSQTLNHNVMYWYQQKSSQAPKLLFHYYDKDFNNEADTPDNFQSRRPNTSFCFLDIRSPGLGDTAMYLCATSRDVSAQSFGPGTRLTVT.

A word on this clone: One junction end disagrees with the germline gene, perhaps due to a read error. The chain couples TRBV7-2 to TRBJ2-7; 12 bases fit TRBD2. Germline lookup yields CDR1 SGHTA and CDR2 FQGNSA. The CDR3 extends over 15 amino acids. The CDR3 DNA reads as TGTGCCAGCAGCCCAGGGATCTCTAGCGGGAGGGCCCATGTCTTC. Translation gives CASSPGISSGRAHVF.

The CDR3 protein is CASSQRARLAVGETQYF. In DNA form, the CDR3 reads TGTGCCAGCAGCCAACGGGCTCGCCTAGCGGTCGGGGAGACCCAGTACTTC. The chain combines TRBV7-9 with TRBJ2-5; 7 bases agree with TRBD2. The germline V gene encodes CDR1 SEHNR and CDR2 FQNEAQ (reference sequence). Losses at the gene ends were 5 bases for V and 5 bases for J; bases not matched to a gene: 17. The CDR3 has 17 residues.

The CDR3 DNA sequence: TGTGCCAGCAGCCTGGGCGGGGCGGGGAGCTCCTATAATTCACCCCTCCACTTT. Protein sequence: CASSLGGAGSSYNSPLHF. The chain has TRBV7-2 and TRBJ1-6; D may be TRBD1 (5 bases). V was cut by 5 bases and J by 0 bases, with 17 bases left in between. Germline CDR1 reads SGHTA; CDR2 reads FQGNSA. The CDR3 consists of 18 residues.

This clone was counted once. The V call is TRBV5-6, the J call TRBJ2-7, with a possible D match to TRBD1 (7 bases). Germline-derived CDR1 and CDR2 are SGHDT and YYEEEE. With 0 bases removed from V and 4 bases from J, the gap between germline ends came to 14 bases. This CDR3 has 15 residues. CDR3 residues: CASSLGDRDSYEQYF. The CDR3 DNA follows: TGTGCCAGCAGCTTGGGAGACAGGGACTCTTACGAGCAGTACTTC.

The chain joins TRBV24-1 to TRBJ2-7, with 7 bases aligning to TRBD1. V lost 3 bases and J lost 0; bases outside the gene matches: 4. Germline V CDR1 and CDR2: KGHDR, SFDVKD. This CDR3 region has 15 residues. The CDR3 nucleotides are TGTGCCACCAGTGATCCCCGGGACAGCTCCTACGAGCAGTACTTC. Amino acids: CATSDPRDSSYEQYF.

The rearrangement links TRBV7-9 to TRBJ1-2, with D possibly being TRBD1 (5 bases). Germline V gives CDR1 SEHNR, CDR2 FQNEAQ (reference sequence). V shed 5 bases and J shed 5 bases, with 15 bases lying between them. The CDR3 covers 14 residues. CDR3 in DNA: TGTGCCAGCAGCGAGCCCGGGACTTCTTATGGCTACACCTTC. This codes for CASSEPGTSYGYTF. Supplemented by reference TRBV7-9 and TRBJ1-2, the full variable domain reads DTGVSQNPRHKITKRGQNVTFRCDPISEHNRLYWYRQTLGQGPEFLTYFQNEAQLEKSRLLSDRFSAERPKGSFSTLEIQRTEQGDSAMYLCASSEPGTSYGYTFGSGTRLTVV.

The chain uses TRBV6-5 and TRBJ2-1; TRBD2 matches at 12 bases. This CDR3 contains 14 residues. Losses at the gene ends were 7 bases for V and 8 bases for J; bases not matched to a gene: 6. CDR1 is MNHEY, CDR2 SVGAGI, per germline. This CDR3 reads CASKRLAGADEQFF. The CDR3 DNA sequence: TGTGCCAGCAAGAGACTAGCGGGAGCGGATGAGCAGTTCTTC.

V and J are TRBV19 and TRBJ2-3; 12 nucleotides align to TRBD2. Per germline, CDR1 LNHDA and CDR2 SQIVND (reference sequence). The length of the CDR3 is 16 residues. With 3 bases clipped from V and 6 bases from J, the junction kept 7 bases outside the gene matches. The CDR3, as DNA: TGTGCCAGTAGTATCAGCGGACTAGCGGGACCGGATACGCAGTATTTT. Translating it yields CASSISGLAGPDTQYF.

This chain uses TRBV11-2 with TRBJ1-2; D might be TRBD1 (6 bases). The V end was cut by 3 bases, the J end by 0 bases, with 14 bases between. There are 16 residues in the CDR3. Germline CDR1 is SGHAT and CDR2 is FQNNGV. The CDR3 nucleotides read TGTGCCAGCAGCTTGGGAAGGGGGAGAGCTAACTATGGCTACACCTTC. This translates into CASSLGRGRANYGYTF.

This sequence joins TRBV7-2 and TRBJ2-7; TRBD1 aligns across 9 bases. Germline CDR1 SGHTA, CDR2 FQGNSA. With 1 base clipped from V and 6 bases from J, the junction kept 7 bases outside the gene matches. The CDR3 has 15 amino acids. The CDR3 loop reads CASSLGAGQGIEQYF. CDR3 nucleotide sequence: TGTGCCAGCAGCTTAGGTGCGGGACAGGGAATCGAGCAGTACTTC. Variable domain in full (rest from reference TRBV7-2 and TRBJ2-7): GAGVSQSPSNKVTEKGKDVELRCDPISGHTALYWYRQSLGQGLEFLIYFQGNSAPDKSGLPSDRFSAERTGGSVSTLTIQRTQQEDSAVYLCASSLGAGQGIEQYFGPGTRLTVT.

The rearrangement uses TRBV5-6 and TRBJ2-5, with TRBD2 identical over 10 bases. Trimming cost V 4 bases and J 5 bases; bases outside gene matches: 11. The CDR3 has 16 amino acids. Germline CDR1 reads SGHDT; CDR2 reads YYEEEE. CDR3 coding DNA: TGTGCCAGCAGCGTGGGACTAGCGTCGACTAGGGAGACCCAGTACTTC. This encodes CASSVGLASTRETQYF.

This chain uses TRBV7-2 with TRBJ2-1; 7 bases fit TRBD2. The germline V gene has CDR1 SGHTA and CDR2 FQGNSA. After removal of 2 bases from V and 6 bases from J, the junction contained 13 bases not matched to a gene. This CDR3 has 17 amino acids. DNA of the CDR3: TGTGCCAGCAGCTTACTTCTCGTCGGGACGGGGGGCAATGAGCAGTTCTTC. Encoded protein: CASSLLLVGTGGNEQFF. Variable domain in full (rest from reference TRBV7-2 and TRBJ2-1): GAGVSQSPSNKVTEKGKDVELRCDPISGHTALYWYRQSLGQGLEFLIYFQGNSAPDKSGLPSDRFSAERTGGSVSTLTIQRTQQEDSAVYLCASSLLLVGTGGNEQFFGPGTRLTVL.

The chain combines TRBV27 with TRBJ2-7, with 9 bases identical to TRBD1. J gave up 4 bases and V 1 base, and 5 bases lay outside the gene matches. Germline CDR1 and CDR2: MNHEY and SMNVEV (reference sequence). The CDR3 totals 15 residues. The CDR3 spells CASSLLGQGIYEQYF. The CDR3, as DNA: TGTGCCAGCAGTTTATTGGGACAGGGAATTTACGAGCAGTACTTC.

The gene calls are TRBV7-8 and TRBJ1-6; no definite D call. CDR1 SGHVS and CDR2 FQNEAQ come from the germline V gene. V was clipped by 5 bases and J by 2 bases, with 7 bases between them. The CDR3 totals 14 residues. This CDR3 is CASSPGTYNSPLHF. The CDR3 DNA follows: TGTGCCAGCAGCCCGGGTACCTATAATTCACCCCTCCACTTT.

The chain couples TRBV5-1 to TRBJ2-3; D is perhaps TRBD2 (5 bases). The CDR3 runs to 13 residues. The V end was cut by 4 bases, the J end by 9 bases, with 15 bases between. Germline assignment: CDR1 SGHRS and CDR2 YFSETQ. The CDR3, as DNA: TGCGCCAGCAGCACTAGGACTGACGGAACGCAGTATTTT. Translated: CASSTRTDGTQYF.

The chain couples TRBV9 to TRBJ1-3; 10 positions agree with TRBD1. Trimming removed 3 bases from V and 6 bases from J; junction bases left unmatched: 3. This CDR3 region has 14 residues. Germline V gene sequence: CDR1 SGDLS, CDR2 YYNGEE. DNA of the CDR3: TGTGCCAGCAGCGCAGGACAGGGGGAAAACACCATATATTTT. This gives the protein CASSAGQGENTIYF.

The CDR3: CASSYAESTAFF. The CDR3 nucleotides read TGTGCCAGCAGTTACGCCGAGTCCACAGCTTTCTTT. The V and J genes are TRBV6-2 or TRBV6-3 and TRBJ1-1; D gene unclear. Germline CDR1 MNHEY, CDR2 SVGEGT. The V gene lost 2 bases and the J gene lost 10 bases, with 11 bases spanning the gap. The CDR3 extends over 12 amino acids.

This clone was seen a single time. This chain uses TRBV11-2 with TRBJ2-7; TRBD2 matches 8 bases. The CDR3 is 13 amino acids. Germline CDR1 is SGHAT and CDR2 is FQNNGV. The ends lost 5 bases at V and 3 bases at J; junction bases unmatched: 3. CDR3 coding DNA: TGTGCCAGCAGCGCGGGGACTAGCTACGAGCAGTACTTC. It translates to CASSAGTSYEQYF.

On this clone: The junction does not match germline at one end; this may be a read error. The chain combines TRBV28 with TRBJ1-2; possible D gene TRBD1, 5 bases. Looked up from germline, CDR1 is MDHEN and CDR2 is SYDVKM. The CDR3 length is 9 residues. CDR3 residues: CASSLHRKF. The CDR3 coding sequence is TGTGCCAGCAGTTTACACAGGAAATTC.

The chain links TRBV9 to TRBJ2-1; tentatively, D is TRBD2 (5 bases). This CDR3 comprises 13 residues. The V gene lost 0 bases and the J gene lost 9 bases, with 10 bases spanning the gap. Germline CDR1 SGDLS, CDR2 YYNGEE. This chain's CDR3 is CASSVDLEGEQFF. CDR3 sequence (DNA): TGTGCCAGCAGCGTAGATCTTGAGGGTGAGCAGTTCTTC.

CDR3 amino acids: CASSQRNRVVGSPLHF. CDR3 DNA: TGTGCCAGCAGTCAAAGAAACAGGGTCGTGGGTTCACCCCTCCACTTT. The V gene is TRBV27, the J gene TRBJ1-6, with a tentative D call TRBD1 (6 bases). CDR3 length: 16 residues. V was clipped by 5 bases and J by 9 bases, with 20 bases between them. Germline CDR1 reads MNHEY; CDR2 reads SMNVEV (reference sequence).

The V call is TRBV19, the J call TRBJ1-3; D is possibly TRBD1 (5 bases). Trimming shortened V by 11 bases and J by 1 base, and 18 bases separated the two germline ends. Germline values: CDR1 LNHDA, CDR2 SQIVND (reference sequence). This CDR3 has 15 residues. CDR3 sequence reads: CAPPGGGRSGNTIYF. Here the CDR3 DNA reads TGTGCCCCCCCCGGGGGGGGTCGATCTGGAAACACCATATATTTT.

The J gene is TRBJ2-4, the V gene TRBV29-1; 9 bases align to TRBD1. J lost 5 bases, V lost 5 bases, and 4 bases had no gene match. Germline CDR1 is SQVTM and CDR2 is ANQGSEA. The CDR3 has 13 residues. The chain's CDR3 is CSVTGTGQNIQYF. In nucleotides, the CDR3 is TGCAGCGTTACCGGGACAGGGCAAAACATTCAGTACTTC.

The chain is built from TRBV5-1 and TRBJ1-3, with 7 bases lining up with TRBD1. This CDR3 spans 15 amino acids. Looked up from germline, CDR1 is SGHRS and CDR2 is YFSETQ. The J segment lost 9 bases and the V segment lost 5 bases, leaving 14 bases of the junction unmatched. The CDR3 DNA follows: TGCGCCAGCAGTAGGGACAGACCGGATAGCAGCACCATATATTTT. This codes for CASSRDRPDSSTIYF.